These 26 T cell receptor beta chains came from one sample sequenced in a study of T cell responses to AZD1222 COVID-19 vaccine. The protocol was immunoSEQ multiplex PCR, while the TCRdb copy is restricted to in-frame clones and leaves out a portion. The table records about 120,000 clones, about nine tenths of them present only once. Sequencing was performed on peripheral blood, taken 28 days after the second AZD1222 dose. These receptor sequences come from an adult who received the AZD1222 COVID-19 vaccine.

The chain links TRBV20-1 to TRBJ2-1; maybe TRBD2 (5 bases). Germline CDR1 and CDR2: DFQATT and SNEGSKA (reference sequence). V shed 8 bases and J shed 5 bases, with 10 bases lying between them. This CDR3 comprises 11 residues. The CDR3 sequence: CSLATNNEQFF. In nucleotides, the CDR3 is TGCAGTTTAGCGACCAACAATGAGCAGTTCTTC.

The V call is TRBV4-2, the J call TRBJ1-5, with TRBD1 identical over 7 bases. CDR1 and CDR2 from the germline V gene are LGHNA and YNFKEQ. Losses at the gene ends were 0 bases for V and 6 bases for J; bases not matched to a gene: 8. The CDR3 is 16 residues long. Here the CDR3 DNA reads TGTGCCAGCAGCCAAGAATCGGTGACAGGGAGTCAGCCCCAGCATTTT. Its protein is CASSQESVTGSQPQHF.

The gene calls are TRBV6-1 and TRBJ1-5; TRBD1 matches 12 bases. Germline V gives CDR1 MNHNS, CDR2 SASEGT. V trimming: 4 bases; J trimming: 7 bases; junction bases outside the gene matches: 8. The CDR3 runs to 16 residues. The CDR3 here is CASSVSGTGGWQPQHF. The CDR3 DNA sequence: TGTGCCAGCAGTGTCTCCGGGACAGGGGGCTGGCAGCCCCAGCATTTT.

The genes are TRBV7-3 and TRBJ2-4, with D perhaps TRBD2 (5 bases). Germline V gene sequence: CDR1 SGHTA, CDR2 FQGTGA. With 3 bases removed from V and 9 bases from J, the gap between germline ends came to 15 bases. This CDR3 has 14 amino acids. Written as DNA, the CDR3 is TGTGCCAGCAGCTTGAGTGACCTAGCCGGCATTCAGTACTTC. It encodes CASSLSDLAGIQYF.

V is TRBV18 and J is TRBJ2-7; tentatively, D is TRBD2 (5 bases). The CDR3 runs 13 residues. Germline V lookup: CDR1 KGHSH, CDR2 LQKENI. V was pared by 2 bases and J by 5 bases, with 10 bases between. For the CDR3, the DNA is TGTGCCAGCTCACCAGGTGAGGGCAACGAGCAGTACTTC. Amino acid sequence: CASSPGEGNEQYF.

This sequence joins TRBV2 and TRBJ2-2, with 7 bases matching TRBD1. This CDR3 is 15 amino acids long. The V and J ends lost 6 bases and 5 bases, in that order; junction bases with no gene match: 9. Per the germline V gene, CDR1 is SNHLY and CDR2 is FYNNEI. The CDR3: CASRGDRVATGELFF. The CDR3 DNA reads as TGTGCCAGCAGAGGCGACAGGGTAGCGACCGGGGAGCTGTTTTTT.

This chain connects TRBV7-2 to TRBJ1-2; D may be TRBD1 (5 bases). This CDR3 contains 14 residues. Trimming shortened V by 3 bases and J by 2 bases, and 10 bases separated the two germline ends. CDR1 and CDR2 (germline): SGHTA, FQGNSA. CDR3 sequence (DNA): TGTGCCAGCAGCTTCAGCGGGACCAACTATGGCTACACCTTC. Translated: CASSFSGTNYGYTF. Combining the CDR3 with reference TRBV7-2 and TRBJ1-2 gives the whole variable domain GAGVSQSPSNKVTEKGKDVELRCDPISGHTALYWYRQSLGQGLEFLIYFQGNSAPDKSGLPSDRFSAERTGGSVSTLTIQRTQQEDSAVYLCASSFSGTNYGYTFGSGTRLTVV.

The V and J genes are TRBV6-5 and TRBJ1-5, with D unresolved. The CDR3 totals 14 residues. Per the germline V gene, CDR1 is MNHEY and CDR2 is SVGAGI. Trimming stripped 7 bases from V and 1 base from J, with 11 bases between. The CDR3 loop reads CASMSAVSNQPQHF. In nucleotides, the CDR3 is TGTGCCAGCATGTCAGCAGTGAGCAATCAGCCCCAGCATTTT.

This chain uses TRBV27 with TRBJ1-2; D may be TRBD1 (5 bases). The CDR3 spans 14 residues. Germline CDR1 is MNHEY and CDR2 is SMNVEV (reference sequence). V was pared by 4 bases and J by 4 bases, with 13 bases between. Here the CDR3 DNA reads TGTGCCAGCAGTTCAACAGGAGGGGCCTATGGCTACACCTTC. It encodes CASSSTGGAYGYTF.

There are a few counts of this clone. Distinct nucleotide sequences in the sample also encode this CDR3. CDR3 DNA sequence: TGTGCCAGCAACCCTACAGGGGGATACTATGGCTACACCTTC. This encodes CASNPTGGYYGYTF. This chain links TRBV6-2 or TRBV6-3 with TRBJ1-2; 8 positions agree with TRBD1. V lost 7 bases to trimming and J lost 3 bases; unmatched junction nucleotides: 7. Germline CDR1 is MNHEY and CDR2 is SVGEGT. This CDR3 region has 14 residues.

The chain employs TRBV27 and TRBJ1-4; D not resolved. The germline gives CDR1 MNHEY, CDR2 SMNVEV (reference sequence). CDR3 length: 17 residues. The ends were cut back, 0 bases at V and 7 bases at J, with 18 bases in the middle. The CDR3 spells CASSLSFAGTLGEKLFF. In DNA, the CDR3 is TGTGCCAGCAGTTTATCTTTCGCCGGAACTCTGGGTGAAAAACTGTTTTTT.

The table lists this clone with a few counts. This chain connects TRBV6-5 to TRBJ1-5; weak D call: TRBD1 (5 bases). The germline V and J ends were trimmed by 6 bases and 9 bases, with 15 bases remaining between them. The CDR3 has 13 amino acids. CDR1 and CDR2 (germline): MNHEY, SVGAGI. In DNA form, the CDR3 reads TGTGCCAGCAGCTTGACAGACCGAGGGCCCCAGCATTTT. Translated: CASSLTDRGPQHF.

The chain employs TRBV4-1 and TRBJ2-3; 7 bases fit TRBD2. CDR3 length equals 17 residues. CDR1 and CDR2 from the germline V gene are MGHRA and YSYEKL. Losses at the gene ends were 4 bases for V and 2 bases for J; bases not matched to a gene: 12. CDR3 DNA: TGCGCCAGCAGCCCCTATCCCCCCAGCGGGGTCACAGATACGCAGTATTTT. It codes for CASSPYPPSGVTDTQYF.

This chain uses TRBV7-2 with TRBJ2-6, with a tentative D call TRBD2 (5 bases). Germline V gives CDR1 SGHTA, CDR2 FQGNSA. V lost 6 bases and J 2 bases, leaving 8 bases between the germline ends. The CDR3 is 14 amino acids. CDR3 sequence reads: CASRPGTGANVLTF. In DNA form, the CDR3 reads TGTGCCAGCAGACCCGGGACTGGGGCCAACGTCCTGACTTTC.

The chain joins TRBV7-2 to TRBJ2-4; D gene unclear. This CDR3 is built from 14 residues. CDR1 is SGHTA, CDR2 FQGNSA, per germline. The V gene lost 3 bases and the J gene lost 3 bases, with 9 bases spanning the gap. CDR3 sequence (DNA): TGTGCCAGCAGCTTCACTCCAGACAAAAACATTCAGTACTTC. Its translation: CASSFTPDKNIQYF. Combining the CDR3 with reference TRBV7-2 and TRBJ2-4 gives the whole variable domain GAGVSQSPSNKVTEKGKDVELRCDPISGHTALYWYRQSLGQGLEFLIYFQGNSAPDKSGLPSDRFSAERTGGSVSTLTIQRTQQEDSAVYLCASSFTPDKNIQYFGAGTRLSVL.

The J gene is TRBJ1-2, the V gene TRBV28, with no clear D. The germline V gene has CDR1 MDHEN and CDR2 SYDVKM. Trimming pared 11 bases from V and 2 bases from J, leaving 15 bases between. The CDR3 consists of 13 residues. The CDR3 here is CAHSNPANYGYTF. The CDR3 DNA follows: TGTGCCCATTCGAACCCGGCCAACTATGGCTACACCTTC.

The chain employs TRBV4-2 and TRBJ2-5; 8 bases align to TRBD2. With 0 bases clipped from V and 1 base from J, the junction kept 10 bases outside the gene matches. This CDR3 has 18 amino acids. Per germline, CDR1 LGHNA and CDR2 YNFKEQ. The CDR3 sequence: CASSQERGGSGAQETQYF. The CDR3 DNA reads TGTGCCAGCAGCCAAGAGAGGGGGGGTAGCGGGGCCCAAGAGACCCAGTACTTC.

The V gene is TRBV25-1, the J gene TRBJ1-1, with D hard to call. The CDR3 is made up of 12 amino acids. V lost 0 bases and J lost 8, with 7 bases in between. Per the germline V gene, CDR1 is MGHDK and CDR2 is SYGVNS. The chain's CDR3 is CASSEYGREAFF. CDR3 sequence (DNA): TGTGCCAGCAGTGAATATGGGAGGGAAGCTTTCTTT.

J is TRBJ1-6 and V is TRBV14; TRBD1 matches at 9 bases. The V gene end was trimmed by 11 bases and the J gene end by 7 bases; junction bases not matched to a gene: 12. Germline loops: CDR1 SGHDN, CDR2 FVKESK. The CDR3 has 15 residues. Here the CDR3 reads CASSRGTGPNSPLHF. CDR3 nucleotide sequence: TGTGCCTCCTCGAGGGGGACAGGGCCAAATTCACCCCTCCACTTT.

As DNA, the CDR3 is TGTGCCAGCAGTTATACCTTGGGGACAGCGAGCTCCTACGAGCAGTACTTC. Amino acids: CASSYTLGTASSYEQYF. The chain links TRBV28 to TRBJ2-7; 7 nucleotides agree with TRBD1. The V segment lost 4 bases and the J segment 0 bases; nucleotides outside the gene matches: 12. The germline CDR1 and CDR2 sequences are MDHEN and SYDVKM. The CDR3 consists of 17 residues.

The sample holds one count of this clone. The V call is TRBV5-1, the J call TRBJ1-3, with D uncertain. CDR3 length: 13 amino acids. Germline V CDR1 and CDR2: SGHRS, YFSETQ. V was clipped by 4 bases and J by 4 bases, with 9 bases between them. Written as DNA, the CDR3 is TGCGCCAGCAGCCCCGATGAGGGAAACACCATATATTTT. Residues: CASSPDEGNTIYF.

With regard to this clone: The sample contains more than one DNA sequence encoding this CDR3. This chain connects TRBV6-5 to TRBJ2-5, with 9 bases lining up with TRBD2. Germline CDR1 MNHEY, CDR2 SVGAGI. Trimming removed 3 bases from V and 2 bases from J; junction bases left unmatched: 1. The CDR3 spans 14 residues. The CDR3 sequence: CASSYAGGQETQYF. The CDR3 DNA reads as TGTGCCAGCAGTTATGCGGGGGGGCAAGAGACCCAGTACTTC.

The V and J genes are TRBV7-9 and TRBJ1-1; 9 nucleotides line up with TRBD1. V shed 1 base, J shed 4 bases, and the junction held 4 bases outside the gene matches. The CDR3 has 15 residues. The germline V gene has CDR1 SEHNR and CDR2 FQNEAQ (reference sequence). In DNA, the CDR3 is TGTGCCAGCAGCTTAGGGGACAGGGATGGCACTGAAGCTTTCTTT. This translates into CASSLGDRDGTEAFF.

The rearrangement joins TRBV7-2 to TRBJ2-7, with 7 bases aligning to TRBD1. Trimming cost V 6 bases and J 2 bases; bases outside gene matches: 7. The CDR3 loop spans 14 amino acids. Germline values: CDR1 SGHTA, CDR2 FQGNSA. CDR3 sequence (DNA): TGTGCCAGCAGTTTCCCGGGACAGCCCTACGAGCAGTACTTC. Translating gives CASSFPGQPYEQYF.

With regard to this clone: The same CDR3 can be traced to other DNA sequences in this sample. The chain carries TRBV7-2 and TRBJ1-1; D unresolved. Trimming cost V 4 bases and J 0 bases, with 6 bases left between them. The length of the CDR3 is 13 residues. In germline, CDR1 is SGHTA, CDR2 FQGNSA. CDR3 bases: TGTGCCAGCAGCTCTGGAATGAACACTGAAGCTTTCTTT. Protein: CASSSGMNTEAFF.

The V and J genes are TRBV29-1 and TRBJ1-5, with 7 positions matching TRBD1. The V gene end was trimmed by 5 bases and the J gene end by 4 bases; junction bases not matched to a gene: 5. The CDR3 runs 13 residues. CDR1 and CDR2 (germline): SQVTM, ANQGSEA. CDR3 sequence: CSVQGGGNQPQHF. The CDR3 DNA is TGCAGCGTTCAGGGGGGGGGAAATCAGCCCCAGCATTTT.